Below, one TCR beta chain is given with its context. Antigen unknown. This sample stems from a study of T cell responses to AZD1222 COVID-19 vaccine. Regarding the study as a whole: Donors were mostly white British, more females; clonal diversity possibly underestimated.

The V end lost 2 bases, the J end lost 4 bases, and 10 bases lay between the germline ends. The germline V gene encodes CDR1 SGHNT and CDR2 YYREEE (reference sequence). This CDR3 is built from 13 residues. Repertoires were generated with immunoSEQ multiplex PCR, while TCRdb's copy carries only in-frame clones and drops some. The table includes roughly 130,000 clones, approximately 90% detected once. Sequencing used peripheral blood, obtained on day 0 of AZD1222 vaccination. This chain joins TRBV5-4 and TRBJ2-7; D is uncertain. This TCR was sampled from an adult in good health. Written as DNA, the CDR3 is TGTGCCAGCAGCTTTGCCTCGGGTTACGAGCAGTACTTC. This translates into CASSFASGYEQYF.